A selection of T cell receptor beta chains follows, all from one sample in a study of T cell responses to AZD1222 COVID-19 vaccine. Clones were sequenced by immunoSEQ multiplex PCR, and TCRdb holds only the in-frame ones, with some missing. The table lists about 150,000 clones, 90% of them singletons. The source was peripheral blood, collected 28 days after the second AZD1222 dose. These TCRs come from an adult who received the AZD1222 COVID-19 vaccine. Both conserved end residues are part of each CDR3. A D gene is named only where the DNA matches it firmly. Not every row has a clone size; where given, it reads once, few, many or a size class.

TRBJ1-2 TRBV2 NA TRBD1 CASSIKQGGIGGYTF TGTGCCAGCAGTATAAAACAGGGGGGAATAGGTGGCTACACCTTC
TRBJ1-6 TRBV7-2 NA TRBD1 CASSPRQGALGDSPLHF TGTGCCAGCAGCCCCAGACAGGGGGCCCTTGGGGACTCACCCCTCCACTTT
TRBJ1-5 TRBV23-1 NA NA CASSPPTGHQPQHF TGCGCCAGCAGTCCTCCAACGGGGCATCAGCCCCAGCATTTT
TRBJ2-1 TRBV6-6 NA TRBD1 CASSRDRGYEQFF TGTGCCAGCAGCCGGGACAGGGGCTATGAGCAGTTCTTC
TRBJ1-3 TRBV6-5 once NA CASSYGRRLSGNTIYF TGTGCCAGCAGTTATGGTCGTAGGTTGTCCGGAAACACCATATATTTT
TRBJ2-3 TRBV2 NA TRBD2 CASGLAGVTDTQYF TGTGCCAGCGGACTAGCGGGAGTTACAGATACGCAGTATTTT
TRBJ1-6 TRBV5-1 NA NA CASSLGEGSSPLHF TGCGCCAGCAGCTTGGGTGAAGGTAGTTCACCCCTCCACTTT
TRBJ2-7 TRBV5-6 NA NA CASSFQGKYEQYF TGTGCCAGCAGCTTCCAGGGGAAGTACGAGCAGTACTTC
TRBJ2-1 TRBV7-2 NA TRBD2 CASSLRAGGDNEQFF TGTGCCAGCAGCTTAAGGGCGGGAGGAGACAATGAGCAGTTCTTC
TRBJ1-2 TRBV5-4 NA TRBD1 CASSQGQDIYGYTF TGTGCCAGCAGCCAGGGACAGGACATCTATGGCTACACCTTC
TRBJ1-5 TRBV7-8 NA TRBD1 CASSPRTGVQPQHF TGTGCCAGCAGCCCTCGGACAGGGGTCCAGCCCCAGCATTTT
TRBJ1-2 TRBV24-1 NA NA CATSDSTALEAYGYTF TGTGCCACCAGTGATTCTACCGCTCTTGAAGCCTATGGCTACACCTTC
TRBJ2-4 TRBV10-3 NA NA CAISATGEGNIQYF TGTGCCATCAGTGCTACAGGGGAGGGAAACATTCAGTACTTC
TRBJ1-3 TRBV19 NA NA CASRPGATGNTIYF TGTGCCAGTCGACCGGGAGCGACTGGAAACACCATATATTTT
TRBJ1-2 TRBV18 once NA CASSPQGVWTARGNYGYTF TGTGCCAGCTCACCACAGGGAGTCTGGACAGCCCGAGGAAACTATGGCTACACCTTC
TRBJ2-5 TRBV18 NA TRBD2 CASSPPSGGAGGTQYF TGTGCCAGCTCACCACCATCCGGGGGGGCCGGTGGGACCCAGTACTTC
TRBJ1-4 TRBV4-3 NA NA CASSQTRDFNEKLFF TGCGCCAGCAGCCAAACCCGGGACTTTAATGAAAAACTGTTTTTT
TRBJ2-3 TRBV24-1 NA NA CATSDFYRDTQYF TGTGCCACCAGTGATTTCTATCGAGATACGCAGTATTTT
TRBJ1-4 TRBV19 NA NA CASSPLWRDNEKLFF TGTGCCAGTAGCCCGCTATGGCGGGATAATGAAAAACTGTTTTTT
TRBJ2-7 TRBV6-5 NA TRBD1 CASSRQGSGYEQYF TGTGCCAGCAGTCGACAGGGGTCGGGCTACGAGCAGTACTTC
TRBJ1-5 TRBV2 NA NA CASSDPTGRHQPQHF TGTGCCAGCAGTGATCCGACAGGCCGGCATCAGCCCCAGCATTTT
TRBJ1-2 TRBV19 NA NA CASSSSYRQPGGGYTF TGTGCCAGTAGTTCATCCTACCGACAGCCCGGAGGTGGCTACACCTTC
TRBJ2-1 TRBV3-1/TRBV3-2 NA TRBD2 CASSRRNTSGGAYEQFF TGTGCCAGCAGCCGGCGTAACACTAGCGGGGGGGCCTATGAGCAGTTCTTC
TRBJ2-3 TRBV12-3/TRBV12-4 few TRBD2 CASSQAGDTQYF TGTGCCAGCAGTCAAGCGGGGGATACGCAGTATTTT
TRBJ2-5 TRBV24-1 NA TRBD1 CATSDHRGNQETQYF TGTGCCACCAGTGATCACAGGGGGAATCAAGAGACCCAGTACTTC
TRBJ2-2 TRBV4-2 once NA CASSQEVLYGNTGELFF TGTGCCAGCAGTCAAGAAGTACTCTACGGCAATACCGGGGAGCTGTTTTTT
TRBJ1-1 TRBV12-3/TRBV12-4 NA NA CASSLWENTEAFF TGTGCCAGCAGCCTATGGGAGAACACTGAAGCTTTCTTT
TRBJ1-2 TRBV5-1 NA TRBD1 CASSLKYGTGGGYTF TGCGCCAGCAGCCTTAAATACGGGACAGGCGGAGGCTACACCTTC
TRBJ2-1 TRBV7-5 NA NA CARSGPFFRLAGVDEQFF TGTGCCAGAAGCGGGCCCTTCTTCAGGCTAGCGGGAGTCGATGAGCAGTTCTTC
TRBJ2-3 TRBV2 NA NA CASSLMDRRTDTQYF TGTGCCAGCAGCCTGATGGACCGCCGCACAGATACGCAGTATTTT
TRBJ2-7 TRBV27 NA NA CASSPAAGYLAYEQYF TGTGCCAGCTCCCCCGCGGCGGGTTACTTAGCCTACGAGCAGTACTTC
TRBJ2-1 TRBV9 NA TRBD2 CASSVASGRPRYNEQFF TGTGCCAGCAGCGTAGCTAGCGGGAGGCCACGCTACAATGAGCAGTTCTTC
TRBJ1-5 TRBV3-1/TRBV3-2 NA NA CASSPWFDQPQHF TGTGCCAGCAGTCCGTGGTTCGATCAGCCCCAGCATTTT
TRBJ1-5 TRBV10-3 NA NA CAIRQGRGVDQPQHF TGTGCCATCAGACAGGGAAGGGGAGTAGATCAGCCCCAGCATTTT
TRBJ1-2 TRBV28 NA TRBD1 CASSDRPGTGGPGYTF TGTGCCAGCAGTGACCGCCCCGGGACAGGAGGGCCTGGCTACACCTTC
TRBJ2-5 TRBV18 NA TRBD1 CASSPQRGQGETQYF TGTGCCAGCTCACCACAAAGGGGGCAAGGGGAGACCCAGTACTTC
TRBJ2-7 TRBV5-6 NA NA CASSLPGMTYEQYF TGTGCCAGCAGCTTGCCAGGGATGACCTACGAGCAGTACTTC
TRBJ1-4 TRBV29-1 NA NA CSVAGRANEKLFF TGCAGCGTTGCCGGCAGGGCTAATGAAAAACTGTTTTTT
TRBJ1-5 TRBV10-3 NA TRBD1 CAISPGQGNQPQHF TGTGCCATCAGTCCGGGACAGGGCAATCAGCCCCAGCATTTT
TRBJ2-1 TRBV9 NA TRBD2 CASSDPASGRAEQFF TGTGCCAGCAGCGATCCCGCTAGCGGGAGAGCCGAGCAGTTCTTC
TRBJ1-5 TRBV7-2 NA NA CASSLNQPGVYVANQPQHF TGTGCCAGCAGCTTAAACCAACCAGGGGTTTACGTGGCCAATCAGCCCCAGCATTTT